Below, one T cell receptor beta chain is given with its context. This specimen comes from a study of blood T cell repertoires in COVID-19. Germline V gives CDR1 ENHRY, CDR2 SYGVKD. The CDR3 runs 16 residues. The V and J ends lost 4 bases and 4 bases respectively, with 16 bases between them. Patients at the Seattle site were enrolled during active infection and followed longitudinally. In the original processing: Scientists estimated how many nucleated cells there were by amplifying reference gene primers. Libraries were prepared by immunoSEQ multiplex PCR; TCRdb keeps only in-frame clonotypes and omits some of them. That table is the source of V, J and clone size, and D and trimming were worked out from the DNA. The sample has about 170,000 clones, about 83% seen once.

The material sequenced was peripheral blood. This chain uses TRBV10-3 with TRBJ2-2, with D perhaps matching TRBD2 (6 bases). The sequence was collected from a woman aged 80 or older with COVID-19, enrolled during active disease. The chain's CDR3 is CAISAQGGALTGELFF. DNA for the CDR3: TGTGCCATCAGTGCCCAAGGAGGGGCTCTCACCGGGGAGCTGTTTTTT.